A selection of T cell receptor beta chains follows, all from one sample in a study of tumor-infiltrating lymphocytes in primary liver carcinoma. TCRdb recomputed calls from the multiplex PCR reads with MiXCR, one row per CDR3 protein. The sample gives some 180,000 distinct CDR3 sequences, 50% to 75% of which show up once; about 70% is in the top ten. Sequenced sample: peripheral blood. These receptors were collected from a man aged 35 to 55 with primary liver carcinoma and hepatitis B virus infection. Each CDR3 is given with its conserved first and last residue. Each record gives: clone size, J gene, D gene, V gene, CDR3 protein, CDR3 DNA. The D gene is left open where the match is weak. The size of a clone is reported for some rows only, either as once, few or many, or as a class for expanded clones.

>-|TRBJ2-5|-|TRBV21-1
CASSKPLGQETQYF
TGTGCCAGCAGCAAGCCGTTGGGACAAGAGACCCAGTACTTC
>-|TRBJ1-6|-|TRBV11-2
CASSLSGGTLDYNSPPHF
TGTGCCAGCAGCTTATCGGGGGGGACCTTGGACTATAATTCACCCCCCCACTTT
>few|TRBJ2-7|-|TRBV11-2
CASSLITYEQYF
TGTGCCAGCAGCTTAATTACCTACGAGCAGTACTTC
>-|TRBJ2-5|-|TRBV29-1
CSVGYRGEQETQYF
TGCAGCGTTGGATATAGGGGCGAACAGGAGACCCAGTACTTC
>few|TRBJ1-5|-|TRBV6-1
CASSKVYSGSNQPQHF
TGTGCCAGCAGTAAAGTGTACAGTGGGAGCAATCAGCCCCAGCATTTT
>-|TRBJ1-1|-|TRBV11-2
CASSLNGMNTGAFF
TGTGCCAGCAGCTTAAACGGGATGAACACTGGAGCTTTCTTT
>-|TRBJ2-1|-|TRBV11-2
CASSLNQGDEHFF
TGTGCCAGCAGCCTCAACCAGGGTGATGAGCATTTCTTC
>-|TRBJ2-3|TRBD1|TRBV14
CASSQDLGQRTDTQYF
TGTGCCAGCAGCCAAGATCTGGGACAGCGCACAGATACGCAGTATTTT
>-|TRBJ2-1|-|TRBV6-1
CASGSYDEQFF
TGTGCCAGCGGCTCCTACGATGAGCAGTTTTTT
>-|TRBJ2-2|TRBD2|TRBV11-2
CASSLGLVGGGVNTGELFF
TGTGCCAGCAGCTTGGGACTAGTGGGAGGGGGAGTCAACACCGGGGAGCTGTTTTTT
>-|TRBJ2-7|TRBD2|TRBV6-1
CASSETALAVLGHEQYF
TGTGCCAGCAGTGAAACAGCGCTAGCGGTGTTAGGGCACGAGCAGTACTTC